This T cell receptor (beta chain) derives from a study of T cell repertoires in cytomegalovirus infection. Study summary: It can be stated that public TCR beta signatures indicated CMV infection as well as a matching HLA type. Study-level findings and limits: Within the response measured ex vivo, HLA-C-restricted CMV-specific TCR beta clonotypes were dominant. There were carriers of CMV plus the relevant HLA, and cumulative public TCR beta family frequency identified them.

Germline V gene sequence: CDR1 SGDLS, CDR2 YYNGEE. V lost 4 bases, J lost 3 bases, and 13 bases lay in between. The CDR3 consists of 14 residues. Each CDR3 protein gets one entry after TCRdb re-called the reads with MiXCR. The repertoire holds approximately 76,000 distinct CDR3 sequences, with less than 4.5% as singletons. This clonotype was detected ten times or more. Antigen specificity is unknown. The origin of this receptor is a human donor in good health (CMV status not recorded). Some clones in this sample may be carry-over from other donors' samples. The chain links TRBV9 to TRBJ1-2, with a weak D call TRBD1 (5 bases). Sequenced: PBMCs. For the CDR3, the DNA is TGTGCCAGCAGCTCACAGCGGGGCTACTATGGCTACACCTTC. Its translation: CASSSQRGYYGYTF. Full variable domain (missing parts from reference TRBV9 and TRBJ1-2): DSGVTQTPKHLITATGQRVTLRCSPRSGDLSVYWYQQSLDQGLQFLIQYYNGEERAKGNILERFSAQQFPDLHSELNLSSLELGDSALYFCASSSQRGYYGYTFGSGTRLTVV.